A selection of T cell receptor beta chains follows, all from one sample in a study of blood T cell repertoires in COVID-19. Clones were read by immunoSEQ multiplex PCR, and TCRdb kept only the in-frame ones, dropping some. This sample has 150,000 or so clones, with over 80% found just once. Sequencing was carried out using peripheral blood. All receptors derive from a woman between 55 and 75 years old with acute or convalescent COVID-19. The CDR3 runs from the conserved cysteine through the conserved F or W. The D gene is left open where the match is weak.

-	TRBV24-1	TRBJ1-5	CATSEGQGGNQPQHF	TGTGCCACCAGTGAAGGGCAGGGTGGCAATCAGCCCCAGCATTTT
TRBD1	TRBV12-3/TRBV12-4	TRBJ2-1	CASSPTGDNEQFF	TGTGCCAGCAGTCCGACAGGGGACAATGAGCAGTTCTTC
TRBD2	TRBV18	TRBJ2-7	CASSSTSGGTSYEQYF	TGTGCCAGCTCGTCAACTAGCGGGGGGACCTCCTACGAGCAGTACTTC
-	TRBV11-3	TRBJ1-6	CASSFGTLGALHF	TGTGCCAGCAGCTTCGGGACACTCGGGGCCCTCCACTTT
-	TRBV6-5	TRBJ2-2	CASRGGTNTGELFF	TGTGCCAGCAGGGGAGGAACGAACACCGGGGAGCTGTTTTTT
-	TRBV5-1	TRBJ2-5	CASSLGEIGETQYF	TGCGCCAGCAGCTTGGGTGAGATCGGGGAGACCCAGTACTTC
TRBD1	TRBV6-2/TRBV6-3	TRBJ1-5	CASSRTGEHQPQHF	TGTGCCAGCAGCAGGACAGGGGAACATCAGCCCCAGCATTTT
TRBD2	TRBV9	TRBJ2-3	CASSALNGGADTQYF	TGTGCCAGCAGCGCTCTAAACGGGGGGGCAGATACGCAGTATTTT
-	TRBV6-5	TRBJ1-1	CASSSVGRGHTEAFF	TGTGCCAGCAGTTCAGTCGGCAGGGGACACACTGAAGCTTTCTTT
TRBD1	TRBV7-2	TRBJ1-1	CASSTPSTGTEAFF	TGTGCCAGCAGCACACCGTCGACAGGGACTGAAGCTTTCTTT
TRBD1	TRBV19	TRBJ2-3	CASRTGGSQDTQYF	TGTGCCAGCAGGACAGGGGGCTCGCAAGATACGCAGTATTTT
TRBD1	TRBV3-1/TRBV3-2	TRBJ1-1	CASRRGQGGTEAFF	TGTGCCAGCAGGCGCGGACAGGGAGGGACTGAAGCTTTCTTT
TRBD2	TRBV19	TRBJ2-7	CASSLGTSGGTYEQYF	TGTGCCAGTAGTCTGGGGACTAGCGGGGGAACCTACGAGCAGTACTTC